The clone carrying this T cell receptor beta chain occurred a few times. The antigen remains unidentified. TCRdb re-called the reads with MiXCR, one entry per CDR3 protein. The repertoire consists of 900,000 to 950,000 distinct CDR3 sequences, with roughly 31% occurring once and the leading ten covering around an eighth. The sample originates from a study of T cell repertoires in cytomegalovirus infection. Study-level results: The ex vivo response was dominated by HLA-C-restricted CMV-specific TCR beta clonotypes.

V lost 2 bases to trimming and J lost 4 bases; unmatched junction nucleotides: 9. The length of the CDR3 is 17 residues. CDR1 and CDR2 (germline): DFQATT, SNEGSKA (reference sequence). Specimen: cultured CD8+ T cells from PBMCs, collected from culture after CMV antigen stimulation. This chain links TRBV20-1 with TRBJ2-6, with 9 bases identical to TRBD1. The sequence was obtained from a human donor in good health (CMV status not recorded). Some clones in this sample may be carry-over from other donors' samples. The CDR3 DNA is TGCAGTGCTAGATCCCCACAGGGGGCGGGAGGGGCCAACGTCCTGACTTTC. Amino acid sequence: CSARSPQGAGGANVLTF.